The rows below give T cell receptor beta chains drawn from one sample of a study of T cells after yellow fever vaccination. Each CDR3 protein is one row after TCRdb ran MiXCR on the 5' RACE reads. Altogether a few hundred thousand distinct CDR3 sequences are present, roughly a sixth being singletons, with the ten largest covering 18%. The specimen comprised PBMCs, sampled before the yellow fever booster vaccination. The origin of the receptors is a man aged 18 to 29 who received the YFV17D yellow fever vaccine. CDR3s include the opening cysteine and the closing phenylalanine or tryptophan. The D gene is left open where the match is weak. A row's size may be missing; if present it is once, few, many or a size class.

CDR3	DNA	D	size	V	J
CAISESSQGTQYF	TGTGCCATCAGTGAGTCGAGTCAGGGGACGCAGTATTTT	-	-	TRBV10-3	TRBJ2-3
CASSLRGALYNEQFF	TGTGCCAGCAGTTTACGAGGGGCCCTCTACAATGAGCAGTTCTTC	-	-	TRBV12-3/TRBV12-4	TRBJ2-1
CASSPEQSNQPQHF	TGTGCCAGCAGCCCGGAGCAGAGCAATCAGCCCCAGCATTTT	-	-	TRBV7-9	TRBJ1-5
CASSQDRGQEAFF	TGCGCCAGCAGCCAAGATCGGGGACAGGAGGCTTTCTTT	TRBD1	-	TRBV4-3	TRBJ1-1
CASSPAGGGSKSFF	TGTGCCAGCAGTCCAGCAGGGGGCGGGAGTAAGAGTTTCTTC	-	-	TRBV2	TRBJ2-1
CASSNRVGDSPLHF	TGTGCCAGCAGTAACAGGGTTGGAGATTCACCCCTCCACTTT	-	-	TRBV7-2	TRBJ1-6
CASSFEGLYRGVAEAFF	TGTGCCAGCAGCTTCGAGGGACTCTACCGAGGGGTCGCTGAAGCTTTCTTT	-	-	TRBV7-2	TRBJ1-1
CASSFGPGQGTDTQYF	TGTGCCAGCAGCTTCGGACCGGGACAGGGCACAGATACGCAGTATTTT	TRBD1	few	TRBV7-3	TRBJ2-3
CASSESSRTPYEQYF	TGCGCCAGCAGTGAGTCTTCTAGAACGCCCTACGAGCAGTACTTC	-	few	TRBV10-1	TRBJ2-7
CASSQVSQTGKLFF	TGCGCCAGCAGCCAAGTCTCGCAGACCGGGAAGCTGTTTTTT	-	-	TRBV4-1	TRBJ2-2
CASGPKGGENIQYF	TGTGCCAGCGGACCCAAGGGGGGCGAAAACATTCAGTACTTC	-	many	TRBV12-3/TRBV12-4	TRBJ2-4
CSATGRETQYF	TGCAGTGCTACGGGGAGGGAGACCCAGTACTTC	-	few	TRBV20-1	TRBJ2-5
CASSLNTEQYF	TGTGCCAGCAGCCTGAACACCGAGCAGTACTTC	-	-	TRBV13	TRBJ2-7
CAVLRDTNNSPLHF	TGCGCCGTACTCCGGGACACAAATAATTCACCCCTCCACTTT	-	few	TRBV10-2	TRBJ1-6
CASSQAPGVRIYEQYF	TGTGCCAGCAGCCAAGCGCCGGGTGTAAGGATTTACGAGCAGTACTTC	-	few	TRBV4-2	TRBJ2-7
CAIPPPTSSTDTQYF	TGTGCCATTCCTCCCCCGACTTCTAGCACAGATACGCAGTATTTT	-	few	TRBV2	TRBJ2-3
CASSLLQGYTEAFF	TGTGCCAGCAGTTTATTACAGGGCTATACTGAAGCTTTCTTT	-	many	TRBV12-3/TRBV12-4	TRBJ1-1
CASSPGTVNTGELFF	TGTGCCAGCAGCCCCGGGACAGTGAACACCGGGGAGCTGTTTTTT	TRBD1	few	TRBV7-9	TRBJ2-2
CSAEGQMNTEAFF	TGCAGCGCCGAAGGACAGATGAACACTGAAGCTTTCTTT	-	few	TRBV29-1	TRBJ1-1
CASSLMLGNEQFF	TGTGCCAGCAGCTTAATGCTGGGGAATGAGCAGTTCTTC	-	-	TRBV7-3	TRBJ2-1
CASSLGVGSEYSYEQYF	TGTGCCAGCAGCTTAGGAGTCGGGTCCGAGTACTCTTACGAGCAGTACTTC	-	few	TRBV7-9	TRBJ2-7
CASSSLLGGTYEQYF	TGTGCCAGCAGCTCGTTATTAGGCGGGACCTACGAGCAGTACTTC	-	-	TRBV11-2	TRBJ2-7
CASSQGGSDKNIQYF	TGTGCCAGCAGCCAAGGAGGCTCCGACAAAAACATTCAGTACTTC	-	-	TRBV5-6	TRBJ2-4
CASRDSADTQYF	TGTGCCAGCAGGGATAGCGCAGATACGCAGTATTTT	-	few	TRBV7-9	TRBJ2-3
CASSPQGRQVTYEQYF	TGTGCCAGCAGCCCCCAGGGGAGACAGGTGACCTACGAGCAGTACTTC	-	many	TRBV9	TRBJ2-7
CASSQVSRGPEGGQKDEQYF	TGCGCCAGCAGCCAAGTCTCCAGGGGGCCCGAGGGAGGTCAGAAGGACGAGCAGTACTTC	TRBD1	few	TRBV4-3	TRBJ2-7
CASSDQRGGLNEQFF	TGTGCCAGCAGTGACCAGCGGGGGGGCCTGAATGAGCAGTTCTTC	TRBD2	-	TRBV6-4	TRBJ2-1
CSVATGGTGTDTQYF	TGCAGCGTTGCCACGGGCGGGACAGGCACAGATACGCAGTATTTT	-	-	TRBV29-1	TRBJ2-3
CSARRRTGDGNTIYF	TGCAGTGCTAGGCGCAGGACAGGGGATGGAAACACCATATATTTT	TRBD1	many	TRBV20-1	TRBJ1-3
CASSSGEGARGTQYF	TGTGCCAGCAGCTCGGGGGAGGGGGCTAGGGGAACCCAGTACTTC	-	few	TRBV7-2	TRBJ2-5
CASSLRRGDTQYF	TGTGCCAGCAGTTTGAGACGAGGGGATACGCAGTATTTT	-	few	TRBV12-3/TRBV12-4	TRBJ2-3
CASTGDPGNEKLFF	TGTGCCAGCACCGGGGACCCCGGGAATGAAAAACTGTTTTTT	-	-	TRBV5-6	TRBJ1-4
CASSQALRGSSGGPQYF	TGCGCCAGCAGCCAAGCCCTAAGGGGGTCTAGCGGGGGCCCCCAGTACTTC	TRBD2	few	TRBV4-1	TRBJ2-7
CASSVATGGGTQETQYF	TGTGCCAGCAGCGTGGCTACAGGAGGGGGGACTCAAGAGACCCAGTACTTC	-	few	TRBV9	TRBJ2-5
CATSDPGGAGNQPQHF	TGTGCCACCAGTGACCCAGGGGGCGCGGGCAATCAGCCCCAGCATTTT	TRBD1	few	TRBV24-1	TRBJ1-5
CASSNRLSGGQETQYF	TGTGCCAGCAGCAACCGCCTTAGCGGGGGGCAAGAGACCCAGTACTTC	TRBD2	-	TRBV11-2	TRBJ2-5
CASSISPPDTQYF	TGTGCCAGCAGCATCTCTCCCCCAGATACGCAGTATTTT	-	few	TRBV9	TRBJ2-3
CVLWEGASYTF	TGCGTCCTTTGGGAGGGGGCTAGCTACACCTTC	TRBD1	many	TRBV20-1	TRBJ1-2
CASSLSGGFTETQYF	TGCGCCAGCAGCTTAAGCGGGGGGTTTACAGAGACCCAGTACTTC	TRBD2	many	TRBV5-1	TRBJ2-5
CASSHPNRGYTGELFF	TGCGCCAGCAGCCACCCGAACAGGGGGTACACCGGGGAGCTGTTTTTT	TRBD1	few	TRBV4-1	TRBJ2-2
CASSVDPTGLSSYEQYF	TGTGCCAGCAGCGTAGATCCTACGGGTCTTAGCTCCTACGAGCAGTACTTC	-	-	TRBV9	TRBJ2-7
CASSYGQEYQPQHF	TGTGCCAGCAGCTACGGACAGGAGTATCAGCCCCAGCATTTT	TRBD1	few	TRBV5-5	TRBJ1-5
CSASRQGYNSPLHF	TGCAGTGCTTCACGACAGGGTTATAATTCACCCCTCCACTTT	TRBD1	-	TRBV20-1	TRBJ1-6
CAISESAAGANVLTF	TGTGCCATCAGTGAGTCGGCCGCTGGCGCCAACGTCCTGACTTTC	-	many	TRBV10-3	TRBJ2-6
CASSLQGLHSPLHF	TGCGCCAGCAGCTTGCAGGGCCTTCATTCACCCCTCCACTTT	-	-	TRBV5-1	TRBJ1-6
CASSPGTFTDTQYF	TGTGCCAGTAGTCCCGGGACTTTCACAGATACGCAGTATTTT	-	few	TRBV19	TRBJ2-3
CASSFRYGGASDTQYF	TGTGCCAGCAGTTTCCGCTATGGGGGGGCGTCAGATACGCAGTATTTT	-	-	TRBV12-3/TRBV12-4	TRBJ2-3
CASSLGWTEVNTDTQYF	TGTGCCAGCAGCTTAGGGTGGACTGAGGTTAACACAGATACGCAGTATTTT	-	-	TRBV7-8	TRBJ2-3
CASSHLPGQGIGYTF	TGTGCCAGCAGCCACCTCCCGGGACAGGGTATCGGCTACACCTTC	TRBD1	-	TRBV7-3	TRBJ1-2
CASSSGTGEETQYF	TGCGCCAGCAGCTCCGGGACAGGGGAAGAGACCCAGTACTTC	TRBD1	-	TRBV5-1	TRBJ2-5
CSARALRREEETQYF	TGCAGTGCTAGAGCCCTGCGACGGGAAGAAGAGACCCAGTACTTC	-	-	TRBV20-1	TRBJ2-5
CASSLEVFPRDEQYF	TGCGCCAGCAGCTTGGAAGTGTTCCCAAGGGATGAGCAGTACTTC	-	-	TRBV5-1	TRBJ2-7
CASSLAGAIMNTEAFF	TGCGCCAGCAGCTTGGCAGGGGCGATCATGAACACTGAAGCTTTCTTT	-	few	TRBV5-1	TRBJ1-1